Shown below are 17 T cell receptor beta chains from a single sample sequenced in a study of blood T cell repertoires in COVID-19. Clones were sequenced by immunoSEQ multiplex PCR, and TCRdb holds only the in-frame ones, with some missing. The sample lists around 18,000 clones; nearly 90% were seen once. Sequenced material: peripheral blood. These receptors came from a man between 60 and 75 years old with active COVID-19.

The chain carries TRBV10-3 and TRBJ1-4; perhaps TRBD1 as D (5 bases). The CDR3 runs to 12 residues. Germline CDR1 is ENHRY and CDR2 is SYGVKD. Trimming left V 6 bases short and J 6 bases short, with 8 bases between. The CDR3 loop is CAIREGDEKLFF. In DNA, the CDR3 is TGTGCCATCAGGGAAGGGGATGAAAAACTGTTTTTT.

This chain joins TRBV5-1 and TRBJ2-3; the match to TRBD2 covers 11 bases. V gave up 3 bases and J gave up 2 bases; unmatched junction bases: 5. Germline values: CDR1 SGHRS, CDR2 YFSETQ. The CDR3 runs to 16 residues. This CDR3 reads CASSSGLAASTDTQYF. DNA for the CDR3: TGCGCCAGCAGCTCGGGACTAGCGGCATCCACAGATACGCAGTATTTT. The full variable domain, rest sourced from reference TRBV5-1 and TRBJ2-3, is KAGVTQTPRYLIKTRGQQVTLSCSPISGHRSVSWYQQTPGQGLQFLFEYFSETQRNKGNFPGRFSGRQFSNSRSEMNVSTLELGDSALYLCASSSGLAASTDTQYFGPGTRLTVL.

The genes are TRBV6-4 and TRBJ1-2; TRBD1 matches 9 bases. V was clipped by 6 bases and J by 0 bases; unmatched bases: 8. CDR1 is MRHNA, CDR2 SNTAGT, per germline. The CDR3 runs 16 residues. For the CDR3, the DNA is TGTGCCAGCAGCGAGACCGGGACAGGGACTAACTATGGCTACACCTTC. Amino acid sequence: CASSETGTGTNYGYTF.

CDR3 sequence: CASRAYNEQFF. CDR3 DNA: TGTGCCAGCAGAGCATACAATGAGCAGTTCTTC. This chain connects TRBV2 to TRBJ2-1, with D unresolved. The CDR3 runs to 11 residues. V dropped 6 bases and J dropped 4 bases, with 4 bases sitting between them. CDR1 is SNHLY, CDR2 FYNNEI, per germline.

This clone has just a few counts. The rearrangement joins TRBV27 to TRBJ2-1; 8 bases agree with TRBD2. The junction had 21 bases not matched to a gene; V was cut back by 6 bases and J by 5 bases. The CDR3 runs to 19 residues. Germline V gene data show CDR1 as MNHEY and CDR2 as SMNVEV (reference sequence). In DNA, the CDR3 is TGTGCCAGCAGCCGACTCACTATTACACCTGACGGGGGGGACAATGAGCAGTTCTTC. It translates to CASSRLTITPDGGDNEQFF.

This chain connects TRBV5-3 to TRBJ2-1; TRBD1 aligns across 7 bases. TRBV5-3 falls under the ORF class, with uncertain function. The V and J ends lost 6 bases and 0 bases, in that order; junction bases with no gene match: 6. The CDR3 runs 15 residues. The CDR3 DNA is TGTGCCAGAACCACAGGGGCCAGCTCCTACAATGAGCAGTTCTTC. This gives the protein CARTTGASSYNEQFF.

This chain uses TRBV3-1 (or the pseudogene TRBV3-2) with TRBJ2-3; D not resolved. Germline CDR1 LGHDT, CDR2 YNNKEL (reference sequence). The CDR3 runs 13 residues. V was pared by 0 bases and J by 2 bases, with 3 bases between. The DNA for the CDR3 is TGTGCCAGCAGCCAAGAACTCACAGATACGCAGTATTTT. Translated: CASSQELTDTQYF.

This clone was seen only once. CDR3 coding DNA: TGTGCCAGTAGTCGGTCTAGCGATTGGTACGAGCAGTACTTC. It encodes CASSRSSDWYEQYF. The chain joins TRBV19 to TRBJ2-7; a weak D match, TRBD2 (6 bases). Trimming cost V 5 bases and J 4 bases, with 15 bases left between them. The CDR3 has 14 residues. Germline values: CDR1 LNHDA, CDR2 SQIVND (reference sequence).

V is TRBV9 and J is TRBJ2-3; 7 bases fit TRBD2. The CDR3 sequence is 17 residues long. V gave up 0 bases and J gave up 2 bases; unmatched junction bases: 9. CDR1 and CDR2 (germline): SGDLS, YYNGEE. The CDR3 DNA sequence: TGTGCCAGCAGCGTAGCTGGCGCGGGGGTGATCACAGATACGCAGTATTTT. This encodes CASSVAGAGVITDTQYF. Drawing the rest from reference TRBV9 and TRBJ2-3, the complete variable domain is DSGVTQTPKHLITATGQRVTLRCSPRSGDLSVYWYQQSLDQGLQFLIQYYNGEERAKGNILERFSAQQFPDLHSELNLSSLELGDSALYFCASSVAGAGVITDTQYFGPGTRLTVL.

The chain uses TRBV7-9 and TRBJ1-2; possible D gene TRBD1, 6 bases. Trimming took 5 bases from V and 4 from J, leaving 17 bases between them. CDR1 is SEHNR, CDR2 FQNEAQ, per germline (reference sequence). The CDR3 spans 15 residues. CDR3 protein: CASSPPARGSYGYTF. CDR3 DNA sequence: TGTGCCAGCAGCCCACCGGCCAGGGGATCCTATGGCTACACCTTC.

The chain has TRBV6-2 or TRBV6-3 and TRBJ2-6; TRBD1 is a possible D gene (7 bases). Germline V gives CDR1 MNHEY, CDR2 SVGEGT. The CDR3 length is 18 residues. Trimming shortened V by 6 bases and J by 1 base, and 19 bases separated the two germline ends. The CDR3 here is CASSPGNRGGSGANVLTF. The CDR3 DNA reads as TGTGCCAGCAGCCCCGGGAACAGGGGAGGATCTGGGGCCAACGTCCTGACTTTC.

A remark on this clone: Sequence at one end of the junction differs from germline and may be a read error. In the same sample, other DNA sequences code for this CDR3. The J gene is TRBJ2-7, the V gene TRBV6-5; 9 positions agree with TRBD1. CDR1 and CDR2 from the germline V gene are MNHEY and SVGAGI. This CDR3 region has 15 residues. CDR3: CASSLEGTGSYEQYF. The CDR3, as DNA: TGCGCCAGCAGCCTAGAGGGGACAGGGTCTTACGAGCAGTACTTC.

This sequence joins TRBV18 and TRBJ1-5; a weak D match, TRBD1 (5 bases). The CDR3 loop spans 14 amino acids. The germline V gene has CDR1 KGHSH and CDR2 LQKENI. With 8 bases removed from V and 0 bases from J, the gap between germline ends came to 11 bases. The CDR3 DNA sequence: TGTGCCAGCGGGGCAGCCTTTAGCAATCAGCCCCAGCATTTT. Translated: CASGAAFSNQPQHF. The full variable domain, its missing parts supplied by reference TRBV18 and TRBJ1-5, is NAGVMQNPRHLVRRRGQEARLRCSPMKGHSHVYWYRQLPEEGLKFMVYLQKENIIDESGMPKERFSAEFPKEGPSILRIQQVVRGDSAAYFCASGAAFSNQPQHFGDGTRLSIL.

The chain employs TRBV19 and TRBJ2-2; 9 bases match TRBD1. J lost 1 base, V lost 7 bases, and 7 bases had no gene match. Germline CDR1 reads LNHDA; CDR2 reads SQIVND (reference sequence). The CDR3 covers 16 residues. The CDR3 DNA reads as TGTGCCAGTACCCCCGTGGGACAGGGGAACACCGGGGAGCTGTTTTTT. Its translation is CASTPVGQGNTGELFF.

The V and J genes are TRBV7-3 and TRBJ2-2, with a possible D match to TRBD1 (6 bases). The V end lost 5 bases, the J end lost 0 bases, and 16 bases lay between the germline ends. The CDR3 sequence is 17 residues long. CDR1 and CDR2 (germline): SGHTA, FQGTGA. CDR3 loop: CASSPTRTVANTGELFF. CDR3 DNA: TGTGCCAGCAGCCCAACCCGGACAGTAGCGAACACCGGGGAGCTGTTTTTT.

The gene calls are TRBV10-3 and TRBJ2-7, with TRBD2 matching 10 bases. The V and J ends lost 5 bases and 5 bases, in that order; junction bases with no gene match: 6. The CDR3 runs 14 residues. Germline assignment: CDR1 ENHRY and CDR2 SYGVKD. CDR3 bases: TGTGCCATCAGTAGCGGGAGGGCCTACGACGAGCAGTACTTC. It specifies CAISSGRAYDEQYF.

This clone showed up just a few times. This CDR3 is CASSYGLSGNTIYF. In DNA, the CDR3 is TGTGCCAGCAGTTACGGCCTCTCTGGAAACACCATATATTTT. This chain uses TRBV6-5 with TRBJ1-3; D ambiguous. Germline lookup yields CDR1 MNHEY and CDR2 SVGAGI. The CDR3 runs to 14 residues. The V end was cut by 2 bases, the J end by 0 bases, with 5 bases between.